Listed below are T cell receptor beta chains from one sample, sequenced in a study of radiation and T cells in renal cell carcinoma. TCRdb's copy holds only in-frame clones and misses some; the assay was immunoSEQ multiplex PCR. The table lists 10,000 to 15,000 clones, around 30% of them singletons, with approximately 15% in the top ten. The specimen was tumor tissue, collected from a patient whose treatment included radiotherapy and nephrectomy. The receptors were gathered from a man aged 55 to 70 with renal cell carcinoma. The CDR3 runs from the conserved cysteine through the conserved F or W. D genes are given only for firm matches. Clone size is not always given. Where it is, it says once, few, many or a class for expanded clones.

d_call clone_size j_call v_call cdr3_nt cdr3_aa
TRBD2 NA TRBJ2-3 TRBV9 TGTGCCAGCAGCGATCTAGCGGGAGGGCCGTTTTGGGCAGATACGCAGTATTTT CASSDLAGGPFWADTQYF
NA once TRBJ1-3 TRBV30 TGTGCCTGGAGGGCAGGGCAGGCAAACACCATATATTTT CAWRAGQANTIYF
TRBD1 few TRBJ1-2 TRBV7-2 TGTGCCAGCAGCAGGACAGGGGGCAATGGCTACACCTTC CASSRTGGNGYTF
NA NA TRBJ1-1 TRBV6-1 TGTGCCAGCAGTGAAGCGGGAGTGAACACTGAAGCTTTCTTT CASSEAGVNTEAFF
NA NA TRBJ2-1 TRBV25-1 TGTGCCAGCAGTGAAAAAGGGGACATCAATGAGCAGTTCTTC CASSEKGDINEQFF
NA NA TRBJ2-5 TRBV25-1 TGTGCCAGCAGTGACGGCCTGGTGGAGACCCAGTACTTC CASSDGLVETQYF
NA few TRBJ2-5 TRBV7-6 TGTGCCAGCAGCTACCCGGTCGATCGCCGGGGAGAGACCCAGTACTTC CASSYPVDRRGETQYF
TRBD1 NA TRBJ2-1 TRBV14 TGTGCCAGCAGCCGAGACAGGGGGCTCCGAGAGCAGTTCTTC CASSRDRGLREQFF
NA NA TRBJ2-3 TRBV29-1 TGCAGCGTGGCCCCTCAAGGTACGCAGTATTTT CSVAPQGTQYF
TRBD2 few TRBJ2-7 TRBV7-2 TGTGCCAGCAGTTACAGCGGGGCCTCCTACGAGCAGTACTTC CASSYSGASYEQYF
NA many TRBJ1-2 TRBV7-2 TGTGCCAGCAGCCCACAGGGAAACTATGGCTACACCTTC CASSPQGNYGYTF
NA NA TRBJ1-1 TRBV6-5 TGTGCCAGCAGTTATGTGCAAGCAAACACTGAAGCTTTCTTT CASSYVQANTEAFF
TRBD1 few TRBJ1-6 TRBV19 TGTGCCAGTCGTAGACCGGGACAGGGTGGATCACCCCTCCACTTT CASRRPGQGGSPLHF
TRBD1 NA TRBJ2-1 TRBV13 TGTGCCAGTAGACAGGGCCGCCCCGAGCAGTTCTTC CASRQGRPEQFF
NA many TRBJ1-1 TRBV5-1 TGCGCCAGCGAAATTAAGGGGCAGACTGAAGCTTTCTTT CASEIKGQTEAFF
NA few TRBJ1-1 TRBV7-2 TGTGCCAGCAGCTTTAAAGGGGGTGGCACTGAAGCTTTCTTT CASSFKGGGTEAFF
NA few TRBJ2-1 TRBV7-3 TGTGCCAGCAGCTTCGACAGCGGGGAGCAGTTCTTC CASSFDSGEQFF
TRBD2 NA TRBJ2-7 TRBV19 TGTGCCAGTAGTGCCGGGACTAGCGGGGGCTACGAGCAGTACTTC CASSAGTSGGYEQYF